A single sample is the source of the 20 T cell receptor beta chains below, sequenced in a study of T-cell reconstitution after alpha-beta-depleted transplantation in children. Unique molecular identifiers were built into the TCRbeta library. TCRdb re-derived calls from the PCR reads in MiXCR, one entry per CDR3 protein. The sample records under 850,000 distinct CDR3 sequences, about an eighth being singletons. The sample in question was PBMCs, obtained before TCRalphabeta/CD19-depleted stem cell transplant. Receptor source: a girl aged 2 to 10 with congenital amegakaryocytic thrombocytopenia, due to receive a stem cell transplant.

This clonotype has a count of ten or more. The chain joins TRBV12-3 or TRBV12-4 to TRBJ2-7; 7 nucleotides match TRBD2. V shed 5 bases, J shed 6 bases, and the junction held 10 bases outside the gene matches. The CDR3 runs to 14 residues. CDR3 residues: CASSIRREILEQYF. The CDR3, as DNA: TGTGCCAGCAGTATACGGCGGGAGATTCTCGAGCAGTACTTC.

J is TRBJ1-1 and V is TRBV12-3 or TRBV12-4; D is perhaps TRBD1 (5 bases). V was trimmed by 0 bases and J by 5 bases, leaving 22 bases between them. This CDR3 has 18 amino acids. The CDR3 spells CASSLAGRRRKEGTEAFF. The CDR3 bases are TGTGCCAGCAGTTTAGCGGGACGGCGGAGGAAGGAGGGGACTGAAGCTTTCTTT.

The chain uses TRBV7-9 and TRBJ1-2; D call uncertain. The germline V and J ends were trimmed by 2 bases and 7 bases, with 8 bases remaining between them. The CDR3 is 12 residues long. Germline loops: CDR1 SEHNR, CDR2 FQNEAQ (reference sequence). CDR3 loop: CASSLYLGGYTF. DNA for the CDR3: TGTGCCAGCAGCTTATATCTCGGTGGCTACACCTTC.

With regard to this clonotype: This may arise from a read error, as a much more abundant clone is one base away. CDR3 sequence: CTASLAGKRTDTQYF. The CDR3 DNA reads TGCACTGCTAGTCTTGCGGGCAAGCGCACAGATACGCAGTATTTT. The rearrangement joins TRBV20-1 to TRBJ2-3; weak D call: TRBD2 (5 bases). The CDR3 has 15 residues. CDR1 and CDR2 (germline): DFQATT, SNEGSKA (reference sequence).

This clonotype appeared many times. This chain connects TRBV15 to TRBJ2-1; D is tentatively TRBD1 or TRBD2 (5 bases each). Trimming took off 3 bases at V and 1 base at J, with 10 bases between the two ends. CDR1 and CDR2 from the germline V gene are LNHNV and YYDKDF (reference sequence). The CDR3 runs to 15 residues. Written as DNA, the CDR3 is TGTGCCACCAGCAGGGTTTGGGGGTCCTACAATGAGCAGTTCTTC. Amino acids: CATSRVWGSYNEQFF.

This clonotype appeared many times. The chain carries TRBV6-1 and TRBJ2-2; no firm D call. Germline V gives CDR1 MNHNS, CDR2 SASEGT. Trimming removed 1 base from V and 0 bases from J, with 9 bases in between. The CDR3 totals 16 residues. The CDR3 DNA reads TGTGCCAGCAGTGAAGGAAGCGCCGCGAACACCGGGGAGCTGTTTTTT. Encoded protein: CASSEGSAANTGELFF.

This clonotype was counted many times. The CDR3 DNA is TGTGCCAGCAGCTTAGGTTCCCCACAACAAGAGACCCAGTACTTC. Protein: CASSLGSPQQETQYF. The chain employs TRBV7-8 and TRBJ2-5; D not certain. The V end lost 1 base, the J end lost 2 bases, and 11 bases lay between the germline ends. The CDR3 consists of 15 residues. Germline V gene lookup returns CDR1 SGHVS and CDR2 FQNEAQ.

This clonotype has at least ten counts. The V and J genes are TRBV24-1 and TRBJ2-2; 12 nucleotides line up with TRBD2. The germline V gene encodes CDR1 KGHDR and CDR2 SFDVKD. This CDR3 is built from 19 residues. Trimming took 1 base from V and 5 from J; bases not matched to a gene: 10. In nucleotides, the CDR3 is TGTGCCACCAGTGATTTCGGGACGACTAGCGGGAGAAGGACCGGGGAGCTGTTTTTT. It encodes CATSDFGTTSGRRTGELFF.

The chain employs TRBV20-1 and TRBJ2-3; D ambiguous. Trimming pared 3 bases from V and 4 bases from J, leaving 11 bases between. The CDR3 length is 13 residues. Germline CDR1 DFQATT, CDR2 SNEGSKA (reference sequence). CDR3 in amino acids: CSASLLVADTQYF. The CDR3 DNA is TGCAGTGCTAGTTTGTTGGTAGCAGATACGCAGTATTTT.

In this sample, this clonotype turned up many times. The gene calls are TRBV5-5 and TRBJ1-3; D gene ambiguous. This CDR3 comprises 14 residues. V was shortened by 4 bases and J by 0 bases, with 8 bases between the two germline ends. CDR1 and CDR2 from the germline V gene are SGHKS and YYEKEE (reference sequence). CDR3 region: CASSRPVSGNTIYF. The CDR3, as DNA: TGTGCCAGCAGCCGCCCCGTCTCTGGAAACACCATATATTTT.

This clonotype occurred a few times. The DNA of the CDR3 is TGTGCCAGCAGCGGTGGTGGGACGCAGTATTTT. This translates into CASSGGGTQYF. The genes are TRBV28 and TRBJ2-3; no reliable D call. The CDR3 is 11 residues long. The ends were cut back, 6 bases at V and 9 bases at J, with 10 bases in the middle. Germline lookup yields CDR1 MDHEN and CDR2 SYDVKM.

This clonotype appeared a few times. V is TRBV27 and J is TRBJ2-6; D not certain. The V end was cut by 2 bases, the J end by 2 bases, with 10 bases between. The CDR3 consists of 16 residues. Germline assignment: CDR1 MNHEY and CDR2 SMNVEV (reference sequence). Written as DNA, the CDR3 is TGTGCCAGCAGTTTACTCGTGCAACCTGGGGCCAACGTCCTGACTTTC. Encoded protein: CASSLLVQPGANVLTF.

This chain joins TRBV20-1 and TRBJ2-7; no clear D. The V gene lost 3 bases and the J gene lost 2 bases, with 8 bases spanning the gap. The CDR3 spans 12 residues. Germline lookup yields CDR1 DFQATT and CDR2 SNEGSKA (reference sequence). The CDR3 loop is CSASVRAYEQYF. In DNA form, the CDR3 reads TGCAGTGCTAGCGTCCGAGCCTACGAGCAGTACTTC.

The V and J genes are TRBV7-9 and TRBJ2-3; D is tentatively TRBD1 or TRBD2 (5 bases each). Per germline, CDR1 SEHNR and CDR2 FQNEAQ (reference sequence). This CDR3 region has 14 residues. V dropped 4 bases and J dropped 7 bases, with 15 bases sitting between them. CDR3 in amino acids: CASSWDVRVNTQYF. The DNA of the CDR3 is TGTGCCAGCAGCTGGGACGTTCGTGTAAATACGCAGTATTTT. The full variable domain, in which reference TRBV7-9 and TRBJ2-3 provide the parts outside the CDR3, is DTGVSQNPRHKITKRGQNVTFRCDPISEHNRLYWYRQTLGQGPEFLTYFQNEAQLEKSRLLSDRFSAERPKGSFSTLEIQRTEQGDSAMYLCASSWDVRVNTQYFGPGTRLTVL.

Ten or more counts support this clonotype. The gene calls are TRBV5-1 and TRBJ2-1, with D tentatively TRBD2 (6 bases). Germline V lookup: CDR1 SGHRS, CDR2 YFSETQ. V was trimmed by 0 bases and J by 4 bases, leaving 11 bases between them. This CDR3 has 15 residues. In DNA, the CDR3 is TGCGCCAGCAGCTTGGAGGGAGCGGGTTACAATGAGCAGTTCTTC. Protein sequence: CASSLEGAGYNEQFF.

The chain is built from TRBV5-1 and TRBJ1-2; D gene unclear. Germline CDR1 and CDR2: SGHRS and YFSETQ. V dropped 0 bases and J dropped 2 bases, with 11 bases sitting between them. There are 15 residues in the CDR3. The CDR3 spells CASSLGSGSNYGYTF. DNA for the CDR3: TGCGCCAGCAGCTTGGGGTCAGGATCAAACTATGGCTACACCTTC. Full variable domain (rest looked up from reference TRBV5-1 and TRBJ1-2): KAGVTQTPRYLIKTRGQQVTLSCSPISGHRSVSWYQQTPGQGLQFLFEYFSETQRNKGNFPGRFSGRQFSNSRSEMNVSTLELGDSALYLCASSLGSGSNYGYTFGSGTRLTVV.

This clonotype was detected a few times. The V call is TRBV6-1, the J call TRBJ2-1; tentative D call: TRBD2 (5 bases). The V gene lost 6 bases and the J gene lost 7 bases, with 10 bases spanning the gap. Germline V CDR1 and CDR2: MNHNS, SASEGT. The CDR3 is 12 residues long. CDR3 bases: TGTGCCAGCAGGGGTATAGCGAATGAGCAGTTCTTC. Translated: CASRGIANEQFF.

The chain couples TRBV20-1 to TRBJ1-2; D is ambiguous. CDR3 length equals 15 residues. Between the trimmed V and J ends, which lost 1 base and 0 bases, there was a span of 12 bases. The germline V gene has CDR1 DFQATT and CDR2 SNEGSKA (reference sequence). CDR3 DNA: TGCAGTGCTAGAGTCGGCAGGCAAGCTAACTATGGCTACACCTTC. This codes for CSARVGRQANYGYTF.

This chain uses TRBV10-2 with TRBJ2-5; D ambiguous. CDR1 is WSHSY and CDR2 is SAAADI in the germline V gene. Deletions cut 7 bases from V and 3 bases from J, with 12 bases between. This CDR3 has 13 residues. The CDR3 sequence is CASNGPGEETQYF. DNA for the CDR3: TGCGCCAGCAACGGCCCTGGGGAAGAGACCCAGTACTTC.

Points on this clonotype: Being one base from a much bigger clone, this may be a read error. The chain employs TRBV29-1 and TRBJ1-2; D might be TRBD1 (6 bases). The CDR3 has 12 residues. Germline CDR1 SQVTM, CDR2 ANQGSEA. CDR3: CSLTQGSDGDTF. CDR3 DNA: TGCAGCCTCACCCAGGGGTCGGATGGCGACACCTTC.